This T cell receptor beta chain derives from a study of T cells after yellow fever vaccination. At the level of the study: Preparation of fractions with low cell numbers was performed using SMART-Seq v4 Ultra Low Input.

In TCRdb, the 5' RACE reads were re-called with MiXCR into one record per CDR3 protein. The table shows about 140,000 distinct CDR3 sequences, with more than 6.5% occurring only once. The CDR3 runs to 13 residues. CDR1 is SGHTA, CDR2 FQGTGA, per germline. J was trimmed by 5 bases and V by 7 bases; bases with no gene match: 7. Material: CD4+ T cells sorted from PBMCs, obtained 10 days after the yellow fever booster vaccination. This chain links TRBV7-3 with TRBJ2-5, with 7 bases identical to TRBD1. The TCR sequence derives from a man aged 25-40 years who received the YFV17D yellow fever vaccine. Written as DNA, the CDR3 is TGTGCCAGCACAACAGGGGTCGGGGAGACCCAGTACTTC. It specifies CASTTGVGETQYF.